Described below is a single T cell receptor (beta chain) sequence and its context. Antigen: not known. Trimming removed 0 bases at V and 5 bases at J, with 11 bases between. The CDR3 covers 14 residues. CDR1 SGHRS and CDR2 YFSETQ come from the germline V gene. Stated time point: persistent/refractory GD, antithyroid drugs over 5 years with positive TRAb. The authors made the TCR library using RNA they extracted from PBMCs. A peripheral blood sample, around 8.5 milliliters in volume, was drawn into EDTA tubes. The data were obtained in a study of regulatory T cells in long-lasting Graves disease. As for the study in general: Positive TSH receptor antibodies alongside over 5 years of antithyroid drugs were what marked Graves' disease as persistent. The study's findings and limits: Persistent disease preferred TRBV28, TRBJ1-2 and TRBJ2-5; new disease, TRBV20-1 and TRBJ2-1.

Construction of the TCR beta libraries employed iRepertoire HTBI primers in conjunction with Arm-PCR of CDR3 regions. TCRdb reanalysed the multiplex PCR reads using MiXCR and keeps one entry per CDR3 protein. The table shows 310,000 or so distinct CDR3 sequences, with under 25% occurring only once. This chain links TRBV5-1 with TRBJ1-1; D remains ambiguous. The sequences come from peripheral blood mononuclear cells (PBMCs), collected when the disease was refractory, from a patient treated with antithyroid drugs. This clonotype originated in a female donor with Graves disease. CDR3 region: CASSLAAGETEAFF. Written as DNA, the CDR3 is TGCGCCAGCAGCTTGGCCGCGGGAGAAACTGAAGCTTTCTTT.